This record concerns one TCR beta chain sequence. This clonotype was observed at least ten times. What antigen it recognizes has not been identified. The input lacks base qualities; no much larger clone sits a single base away. This sample was included in a study of neurological immune-mediated disorders (dated 2019 in TCRdb). In terms of the full investigation: Among the approximately 34 multiple sclerosis patients, relapsing-remitting MS was present in approximately 31 and secondary progressive MS was present in 3. The approximately 110 TCR-beta libraries included longitudinal samples, technical triplicates and paired sorted CD4+ and CD8+ T-cell subsets alongside PBMC samples. The cohort comprised 68 subjects: 15 or so HAM/TSP patients, 34 multiple sclerosis patients and approximately 20 healthy controls. Peripheral blood TCR-beta repertoires from patients with HTLV-I-associated myelopathy (HAM/TSP), patients with multiple sclerosis, and healthy controls were compared in the study using UMI-based sequencing.

Including the terminal cysteine and phenylalanine, the CDR3 comprises 13 residues. CDR3 DNA is the only sequence kept; it has 39 bases, read in frame from the first base. The CDR1 and CDR2 encoded by the germline V gene are SGHTA and FQGNSA. Trimming removed 5 bases from V and 7 bases from J, leaving 12 bases between the germline ends. Study-wide conclusions, independent of this receptor: The highest TCR clonal expansion was observed in HAM/TSP patients, whereas the lowest was observed in MS patients, even when compared with healthy controls. No identical CDR3 amino acid sequences were found to be shared among expanded clones across subjects, suggesting that TCR-beta repertoires were private in all groups. The MS cluster was not associated with any clinical or MRI features, and the authors stated that larger cohorts are needed. Phylogenetic analysis grouped repertoires from 18 of 34 MS patients into a cluster of related CDR3 sequences, suggesting a possible repertoire-level signature.

For the unsorted PBMC libraries, 2 million PBMCs were stored in RNAlater at -80 degrees C until RNA extraction and were used to generate the libraries. The multiple sclerosis patients were enrolled in a US clinical protocol that evaluated disease progression with magnetic resonance imaging. Peripheral blood underwent Ficoll-Hypaque density gradient centrifugation to isolate PBMCs, which were then cryopreserved in liquid nitrogen. To synthesize cDNA, template-switch 5'RACE was performed with a primer carrying a 10-nucleotide random unique molecular identifier so that each TCR transcript was tagged. Over 180 million TCR-beta sequences, covering 15-18 subjects, were produced in each sequencing run. The RNeasy kit was used to extract total RNA. The KAPA Real-time Library Amplification kit was used to amplify TCR-beta VDJ regions with primers targeting the TCR constant region and the 5'RACE anchor. A first PCR added sample indexes and Illumina adaptors, after which a second PCR increased the library yield. The roughly 650 bp TCR product was size-selected on a 2% E-gel SizeSelection system after Ampure bead purification. Before pooling, library quality was checked on a Bioanalyzer, concentration was measured with Qubit, and libraries were quantified with the Kapa Library Quantification kit. Libraries were sequenced paired-end 2 x 150 bp on an Illumina HiSeq 2500. To increase sequence diversity, roughly 23-30% phiX was spiked into each library pool. The published analysis was carried out like this. The UMI-based MiGEC pipeline processed quality-filtered reads and removed over 75% of raw TCR sequences during error correction. IMGT germline references were used for aligning VDJ genes, and each clonotype was defined as a unique CDR3 amino acid sequence together with its V-J genes. Clonal expansion, Shannon diversity and CDR3 relatedness were evaluated with VDJtools (CalcPairwiseDistances, ClusterSamples), while phylogenetic trees were built in CLCbio workbench. Clones with at least 8 unique UMIs were defined as expanded, with this threshold being based on coefficient-of-variation modelling across technical triplicates. TCRdb took the public reads, trimmed them with fastp at Q25, ran MiXCR for clone calling and kept in-frame beta chains. Records with the same CDR3 protein are collapsed into one entry carrying the most frequent genes and DNA. TCRdb, not the original authors, processed these V and J calls. The sample data list some 57,000 distinct CDR3 sequences, and approximately 3.9% of these were observed just once. The leading ten clones occupy 6.5% to 8% of the sample.

Sequenced material: PBMCs. The clonotype was recovered from a man in his sixties with multiple sclerosis. This sequence uses TRBV7-2 and TRBJ1-5; perhaps TRBD1 is the D gene, with 5 bases matching. Read as DNA, the sequence is TGTGCCAGCAGCGAACGGTGGGGGCAGCCCCAGCATTTT. The encoded protein is CASSERWGQPQHF.